There are many counts of the clone carrying this T cell receptor (beta chain). Its antigen is currently unknown. This entry belongs to a study of post-analysis software for immune sequencing data. Across the study: Clinical courses comprised relapsing-remitting, secondary progressive and progressive-relapsing multiple sclerosis. Study-level points and caveats: Multiple sclerosis patients had significantly lower normalized Chao1 diversity than controls. Four to six TRBV segments appeared more often in patients than in controls, and TRBV5-6, TRBV5-1 and TRBV20-1 were among these.

Tagging with unique molecular identifiers was a feature of the TCR beta cDNA libraries. The authors obtained roughly 0.5 million cDNA molecules from approximately 1 to 10 million T cells. TCRdb ran MiXCR on the PCR reads and lists one entry per CDR3 protein. The sample contains 800,000 to 950,000 distinct CDR3 sequences, around 50% of which appear only once. Germline V gives CDR1 PRHDT, CDR2 FYEKMQ (reference sequence). Losses at the gene ends were 6 bases for V and 7 bases for J; bases not matched to a gene: 17. The CDR3 totals 17 residues. This receptor was taken from a girl aged 10 to 17 with multiple sclerosis. Sequenced input: blood. This chain joins TRBV13 and TRBJ2-7, with TRBD2 identical over 11 bases. The CDR3 coding sequence is TGTGCCAGCAGACCTCGCCAAGGACTAGCGGGCGGTTGGGAGCAGTACTTC. Translation: CASRPRQGLAGGWEQYF.